Listed here are 30 T cell receptor beta chains from one sample, sequenced in a study of cytomegalovirus exposure and HLA in healthy donors. 13 Jbeta primers and 60 Vbeta primers were used for the PCR. Method: immunoSEQ multiplex PCR; TCRdb's copy keeps in-frame clones and lacks some. The sample data list about 190,000 clones. The sample taken for sequencing was PBMCs. These receptor sequences come from a woman aged 25 to 39 in good health and CMV-seropositive.

The chain employs TRBV5-1 and TRBJ2-3; 8 nucleotides align to TRBD2. Germline CDR1 is SGHRS and CDR2 is YFSETQ. The CDR3 contains 14 residues. The J segment lost 5 bases and the V segment lost 2 bases, leaving 4 bases of the junction unmatched. The CDR3 protein is CASSFSGGGDTQYF. The CDR3 coding sequence is TGCGCCAGCAGCTTTTCGGGAGGGGGAGATACGCAGTATTTT.

V gene TRBV11-2 combines with J gene TRBJ2-5, with 7 bases identical to TRBD2. In germline, CDR1 is SGHAT, CDR2 FQNNGV. The CDR3 consists of 13 residues. The J segment lost 2 bases and the V segment lost 8 bases, leaving 5 bases of the junction unmatched. CDR3 amino acids: CASLPGGQETQYF. CDR3 sequence (DNA): TGTGCCAGCCTACCGGGGGGACAAGAGACCCAGTACTTC.

V usage is TRBV4-1 and J usage is TRBJ2-5, with 12 bases lining up with TRBD2. J was trimmed by 3 bases and V by 0 bases; bases with no gene match: 2. The CDR3 runs to 16 residues. Germline values: CDR1 MGHRA, CDR2 YSYEKL. The CDR3 here is CASSQEASGGEETQYF. The CDR3 region has the DNA TGCGCCAGCAGCCAAGAGGCTAGCGGGGGGGAAGAGACCCAGTACTTC.

The chain has TRBV12-1 and TRBJ2-2; TRBD2, the table's D call, lacks a check against the DNA. TRBV12-1 is annotated as a pseudogene. The CDR3 loop spans 18 amino acids. CDR3 loop: CASSFAALAGRYTGELFF. CDR3 DNA: TGTGCCAGCAGCTTCGCGGCGTTAGCGGGACGCTACACCGGGGAGCTGTTTTTT.

V and J are TRBV5-1 and TRBJ1-1; D is ambiguous. The CDR3 consists of 14 residues. CDR1 is SGHRS and CDR2 is YFSETQ in the germline V gene. The ends were cut back, 0 bases at V and 1 base at J, with 7 bases in the middle. CDR3 loop: CASSLAPGNTEAFF. CDR3 in DNA: TGCGCCAGCAGCTTGGCCCCCGGGAACACTGAAGCTTTCTTT.

The rearrangement uses TRBV7-2 and TRBJ2-5; D possibly corresponds to TRBD1 (7 bases). CDR1 and CDR2 from the germline V gene are SGHTA and FQGNSA. This CDR3 comprises 14 residues. V shed 3 bases and J shed 5 bases, with 13 bases lying between them. CDR3 DNA: TGTGCCAGCAGCTTTGGGGCAGGGGGGGAGACCCAGTACTTC. Protein: CASSFGAGGETQYF.

A remark on this clone: Other DNA variants within this sample encode the same CDR3. The CDR3: CASSVRTGNTEAFF. The DNA of the CDR3 is TGTGCCAGTAGCGTTAGGACAGGCAACACTGAAGCTTTCTTT. The J gene is TRBJ1-1, the V gene TRBV2, with 7 nucleotides matching TRBD1. Trimming took 9 bases from V and 2 from J; bases not matched to a gene: 9. Germline values: CDR1 SNHLY, CDR2 FYNNEI. The CDR3 runs to 14 residues. Together with reference TRBV2 and TRBJ1-1, the CDR3 gives the full variable domain: EPEVTQTPSHQVTQMGQEVILRCVPISNHLYFYWYRQILGQKVEFLVSFYNNEISEKSEIFDDQFSVERPDGSNFTLKIRSTKLEDSAMYFCASSVRTGNTEAFFGQGTRLTVV.

This sequence joins TRBV19 and TRBJ1-2, with TRBD1 identical over 10 bases. V was pared by 10 bases and J by 7 bases, with 9 bases of the junction left unmatched. There are 13 residues in the CDR3. CDR1 is LNHDA, CDR2 SQIVND, per germline (reference sequence). The chain's CDR3 is CATETGGASGYTF. The CDR3 DNA sequence: TGTGCCACGGAGACAGGGGGCGCGTCTGGCTACACCTTC.

J is TRBJ1-6 and V is TRBV6-1; TRBD1 matches 7 bases. Germline trimming cut 6 bases from V and 15 bases from J; bases unmatched to any gene: 11. This CDR3 has 13 amino acids. Germline V gene data show CDR1 as MNHNS and CDR2 as SASEGT. The CDR3 loop reads CASSAGDRENLHF. The CDR3 DNA follows: TGTGCCAGCAGCGCTGGGGACAGAGAAAACCTCCACTTT.

The rearrangement joins TRBV9 to TRBJ2-3, with D possibly matching TRBD1 (5 bases). The V gene lost 0 bases and the J gene lost 4 bases, with 12 bases spanning the gap. The germline V gene has CDR1 SGDLS and CDR2 YYNGEE. CDR3 size: 15 residues. In DNA, the CDR3 is TGTGCCAGCAGCGTAGTGAATGGGGCCCCAGATACGCAGTATTTT. This codes for CASSVVNGAPDTQYF.

The chain employs TRBV9 and TRBJ2-3, with 9 positions matching TRBD2. The CDR3 has 16 amino acids. Trimming at V came to 4 bases and at J to 5 bases, leaving 11 bases not matched to a gene. Germline V gene data show CDR1 as SGDLS and CDR2 as YYNGEE. The CDR3 protein is CASSFTAGSGGDTQYF. DNA for the CDR3: TGTGCCAGCAGCTTTACCGCGGGTAGCGGGGGAGATACGCAGTATTTT.

The chain joins TRBV5-4 to TRBJ2-7, with D possibly being TRBD2 (6 bases). Germline lookup yields CDR1 SGHNT and CDR2 YYREEE (reference sequence). This CDR3 has 16 residues. The V end was cut by 4 bases, the J end by 2 bases, with 19 bases between. The CDR3 loop reads CASSPGTEGSPYEQYF. The CDR3 coding sequence is TGTGCCAGCAGCCCCGGGACGGAGGGCTCCCCCTACGAGCAGTACTTC.

The chain combines TRBV7-6 with TRBJ1-1, with a possible D match to TRBD1 (6 bases). This CDR3 comprises 14 residues. Deletions cut 4 bases from V and 7 bases from J, with 16 bases between. Germline values: CDR1 SGHVS, CDR2 FNYEAQ. CDR3 loop: CASSSSQDSVEAFF. Written as DNA, the CDR3 is TGTGCCAGCAGCTCCAGCCAGGACAGTGTTGAAGCTTTCTTT.

The chain links TRBV5-1 to TRBJ1-1; D is uncertain. Trimming left V 0 bases short and J 8 bases short, with 14 bases between. This CDR3 has 14 residues. Germline V gives CDR1 SGHRS, CDR2 YFSETQ. The CDR3 spells CASSLAGSSGEAFF. The CDR3 DNA is TGCGCCAGCAGCTTGGCCGGGTCTAGTGGGGAAGCTTTCTTT.

The J gene is TRBJ2-7, the V gene TRBV6-6, with TRBD1 identical over 9 bases. From germline, CDR1 is MNHNY and CDR2 SVGAGI (reference sequence). Unmatched junction bases numbered 13, after V lost 6 bases and J lost 7 bases. The CDR3 is 15 residues long. The CDR3 loop is CASSQESDRGAEQYF. The CDR3 bases are TGTGCCAGCAGCCAAGAATCGGACAGGGGAGCGGAGCAGTACTTC.

J is TRBJ1-2 and V is TRBV6-1, with D possibly TRBD1 on 5 matching bases. Germline V gives CDR1 MNHNS, CDR2 SASEGT. This CDR3 has 14 amino acids. Deletions cut 4 bases from V and 0 bases from J, with 9 bases between. CDR3 sequence (DNA): TGTGCCAGCAGTGGACAGTTCTCTAACTATGGCTACACCTTC. Translation gives CASSGQFSNYGYTF.

This chain links TRBV29-1 with TRBJ2-7; 7 bases are a match to TRBD1. CDR1 is SQVTM and CDR2 is ANQGSEA in the germline V gene. V trimming: 4 bases; J trimming: 0 bases; junction bases outside the gene matches: 9. The CDR3 has 15 residues. In nucleotides, the CDR3 is TGCAGCGTTGGCCCGACAGGGAGATTCTCCTACGAGCAGTACTTC. As protein: CSVGPTGRFSYEQYF.

Judged by frequency, this clone is medium-sized (0.01 to 0.1%). CDR3 amino acids: CASSGGGAYNEQFF. In DNA form, the CDR3 reads TGTGCCAGCAGTGGCGGGGGCGCCTACAATGAGCAGTTCTTC. The V and J genes are TRBV2 and TRBJ2-1; D possibly corresponds to TRBD2 (7 bases). Deletions cut 4 bases from V and 2 bases from J, with 9 bases between. CDR3 length equals 14 residues. CDR1 SNHLY and CDR2 FYNNEI come from the germline V gene.

The chain carries TRBV7-8 and TRBJ1-4; D perhaps matches TRBD1 (5 bases). The CDR3 length is 14 residues. The V and J ends lost 3 bases and 4 bases respectively, with 9 bases between them. Germline CDR1 and CDR2: SGHVS and FQNEAQ. The CDR3 region is CASSFSGGNEKLFF. The DNA of the CDR3 is TGTGCCAGCAGCTTCTCCGGGGGTAATGAAAAACTGTTTTTT.

The chain links TRBV10-3 to TRBJ1-6, with 9 bases lining up with TRBD1. Germline CDR1 is ENHRY and CDR2 is SYGVKD. This CDR3 has 15 residues. V was clipped by 10 bases and J by 8 bases; unmatched bases: 12. DNA of the CDR3: TGTGCCAGCCCCGGCGGACAGGGGATACATTCACCCCTCCACTTT. This codes for CASPGGQGIHSPLHF.

Concerning this clone: This CDR3 is also generated by other DNA sequences in the sample. V is TRBV19 and J is TRBJ2-1; 11 bases map to TRBD2. Trimming took 5 bases from V and 3 from J; bases not matched to a gene: 3. Germline CDR1 and CDR2: LNHDA and SQIVND (reference sequence). This CDR3 contains 15 residues. As DNA, the CDR3 is TGTGCCAGTAGTCCTGGGACTAGCGGCTACAATGAGCAGTTCTTC. Protein product: CASSPGTSGYNEQFF. The complete variable domain, with remaining parts taken from reference TRBV19 and TRBJ2-1, reads DGGITQSPKYLFRKEGQNVTLSCEQNLNHDAMYWYRQDPGQGLRLIYYSQIVNDFQKGDIAEGYSVSREKKESFPLTVTSAQKNPTAFYLCASSPGTSGYNEQFFGPGTRLTVL.

This rearrangement joins TRBV11-2 to TRBJ2-7; TRBD1 aligns across 9 bases. Germline V gene data show CDR1 as SGHAT and CDR2 as FQNNGV. CDR3 length: 16 amino acids. Trimming removed 3 bases from V and 5 bases from J; junction bases left unmatched: 11. CDR3 amino acids: CASSLALRDRVHEQYF. The CDR3 DNA reads as TGTGCCAGCAGCTTGGCCCTCCGGGACAGGGTACACGAGCAGTACTTC.

The CDR3 reads CASSNGGSVTGYTF. The CDR3 DNA reads TGTGCCAGCAGTAACGGGGGTTCGGTTACCGGCTACACCTTC. The genes are TRBV28 and TRBJ1-2; maybe TRBD1 (5 bases). CDR1 and CDR2 (germline): MDHEN, SYDVKM. The ends were cut back, 5 bases at V and 8 bases at J, with 18 bases in the middle. This CDR3 region has 14 residues.

This chain links TRBV19 with TRBJ2-3; 13 bases map to TRBD2. The CDR3 is 21 amino acids. Per germline, CDR1 LNHDA and CDR2 SQIVND (reference sequence). V trimming: 5 bases; J trimming: 0 bases; junction bases outside the gene matches: 17. CDR3 region: CASSRTSGGSSGLSSTDTQYF. The DNA for the CDR3 is TGTGCCAGTAGTCGGACTAGCGGGGGAAGTTCTGGTCTCTCTAGCACAGATACGCAGTATTTT.

The V gene is TRBV21-1, the J gene TRBJ1-2; no DNA check was done on the table's D call, TRBD1. TRBV21-1 is termed a pseudogene. CDR3 size: 17 residues. CDR3 region: CASSKGTGGTANYGYTF. The CDR3 DNA follows: TGTGCCAGCAGCAAAGGGACAGGGGGCACAGCTAACTATGGCTACACCTTC.

The chain combines TRBV29-1 with TRBJ2-1, with no clear D. The germline CDR1 and CDR2 sequences are SQVTM and ANQGSEA. Trimming shortened V by 4 bases and J by 3 bases, and 13 bases separated the two germline ends. The CDR3 length is 14 residues. This CDR3 is CSVVKAPHYNEQFF. DNA for the CDR3: TGCAGCGTTGTAAAAGCCCCCCACTACAATGAGCAGTTCTTC.

This chain uses TRBV25-1 with TRBJ2-7; TRBD2 agrees at 7 bases. The V gene's germline CDR1 is MGHDK and CDR2 SYGVNS. V shed 1 base and J 2 bases; nucleotides not matched to a gene: 2. This CDR3 is built from 14 residues. The CDR3 bases are TGTGCCAGCAGTGAATTTCTAGCGGCCTACGAGCAGTACTTC. Translating it yields CASSEFLAAYEQYF.

The chain uses TRBV19 and TRBJ1-1; D not certain. The germline V and J ends were trimmed by 0 bases and 5 bases, with 7 bases remaining between them. The CDR3 has 13 residues. Per the germline V gene, CDR1 is LNHDA and CDR2 is SQIVND (reference sequence). CDR3 loop: CASSIDRRTEAFF. The CDR3 DNA reads as TGTGCCAGTAGTATAGATCGGAGGACTGAAGCTTTCTTT.

The V call is TRBV28, the J call TRBJ1-1; TRBD1 agrees at 7 bases. V was pared by 1 base and J by 0 bases, with 8 bases of the junction left unmatched. This CDR3 has 17 residues. The germline V gene encodes CDR1 MDHEN and CDR2 SYDVKM. The CDR3 coding sequence is TGTGCCAGCAGTTTATTGTACAGGGGCGAGGTGAACACTGAAGCTTTCTTT. This gives the protein CASSLLYRGEVNTEAFF.

V gene TRBV5-4 combines with J gene TRBJ2-1; D is possibly TRBD2 (6 bases). The CDR3 consists of 16 residues. Trimming took 0 bases from V and 4 from J, leaving 14 bases between them. CDR1 is SGHNT, CDR2 YYREEE, per germline (reference sequence). CDR3 nucleotide sequence: TGTGCCAGCAGCTTGGTTGGTGGCGGGGCTTACAATGAGCAGTTCTTC. This gives the protein CASSLVGGGAYNEQFF.